This is a list of T cell receptor beta chains from one sample in a study of OX40 agonist ivuxolimab in advanced cancers. Assay: immunoSEQ multiplex PCR; the TCRdb copy retains only in-frame clones and omits some. The data hold roughly 64,000 clones, with around 84% observed a single time. The sequenced sample was CD4+ or CD8+ T cells sorted from blood, obtained in a trial of the OX40 agonist ivuxolimab. The receptors were sampled from an adult with an advanced solid tumor such as melanoma, head and neck, liver or kidney cancer. The CDR3 runs from the conserved cysteine through the conserved F or W. The D gene is left open where the match is weak. Clone size is not always given. Where it is, it says once, few, many or a class for expanded clones.

NA	TRBV2	TRBD1	TRBJ1-5	TGTGCCAGCAGGATGGACAGGGCAATAGGGCCCCAGCATTTT	CASRMDRAIGPQHF
NA	TRBV29-1	TRBD2	TRBJ2-3	TGCAGCGTTGAGGGGCCGGGGGGAACTAGCACAGATACGCAGTATTTT	CSVEGPGGTSTDTQYF
NA	TRBV7-8	TRBD2	TRBJ2-5	TGTGCCAGCAGCTCCACCGGACTAGCGACGGAGACCCAGTACTTC	CASSSTGLATETQYF
NA	TRBV2	NA	TRBJ2-7	TGTGCCAGCAGCGGCATGTACGAGCAGTACTTC	CASSGMYEQYF
NA	TRBV30	TRBD1	TRBJ1-1	TGTGCCTGGAGTGCCCACAGGGGTAGTGAAGCTTTCTTT	CAWSAHRGSEAFF
few	TRBV29-1	NA	TRBJ1-1	TGCAGCGTTGGTCTCCGCCGGATGAACACTGAAGCTTTCTTT	CSVGLRRMNTEAFF
NA	TRBV6-1	NA	TRBJ1-5	TGTGCCAGCAGTGAAGGGGGACACAATCAGCCCCAGCATTTT	CASSEGGHNQPQHF
NA	TRBV7-9	TRBD1	TRBJ1-4	TGTGCCAGCAGCGCCCAGGACAGGGGGGGAAAACTGTTTTTT	CASSAQDRGGKLFF
few	TRBV12-5	NA	TRBJ1-1	TGTGCTAGTGGTTTGGGGGGTGGGGGATCTGAAGCTTTCTTT	CASGLGGGGSEAFF
NA	TRBV6-5	NA	TRBJ2-5	TGTGCCAGCAGTTACGGAGCGGCCCAAGAGACCCAGTACTTC	CASSYGAAQETQYF
NA	TRBV11-2	TRBD2	TRBJ2-3	TGTGCCAGCAGCTTAGGGATAGCGGGAGTTACAGATACGCAGTATTTT	CASSLGIAGVTDTQYF
NA	TRBV2	NA	TRBJ2-3	TGTGCCAGCATTAGACAGATCACAGATACGCAGTATTTT	CASIRQITDTQYF
NA	TRBV6-5	TRBD2	TRBJ2-7	TGTGCCAGCGGCACTAGCGGGAGGGTTCAACACGAGCAGTACTTC	CASGTSGRVQHEQYF
NA	TRBV6-5	NA	TRBJ1-3	TGTGCCAGCAGTTACCGAGACGGGAGCTCTGGAAACACCATATATTTT	CASSYRDGSSGNTIYF
NA	TRBV18	TRBD1	TRBJ1-5	TGTGCCAGCTCACTTAACAGGGGGAGCAATCAGCCCCAGCATTTT	CASSLNRGSNQPQHF
NA	TRBV5-1	TRBD1	TRBJ1-6	TGCGCCAGCCACAGGGGGTCTGGTTCACCCCTCCACTTT	CASHRGSGSPLHF
NA	TRBV11-2	TRBD1	TRBJ1-5	TGTGCCAGCAGCGTCCGGGACAGGGGAGATCAGCCCCAGCATTTT	CASSVRDRGDQPQHF
NA	TRBV15	NA	TRBJ1-3	TGTGCCACTAGTCTAGTTGGAAACACCATATATTTT	CATSLVGNTIYF
NA	TRBV11-2	NA	TRBJ2-7	TGTGCCAGCAGCTTCTCATCCTACGAGCAGTACTTC	CASSFSSYEQYF
few	TRBV19	TRBD1	TRBJ2-7	TGTGCCAGTAGTGACAGGGGTTACGAGCAGTACTTC	CASSDRGYEQYF
NA	TRBV10-3	NA	TRBJ2-1	TGTGCCACCGGAAAGGGGGGGGCCGATGAGCAGTTCTTC	CATGKGGADEQFF
few	TRBV11-2	NA	TRBJ1-6	TGTGCCAGCAGCCCTGATACGGGACGGTGGTATAATTCACCCCTCCACTTT	CASSPDTGRWYNSPLHF
NA	TRBV5-6	TRBD2	TRBJ2-3	TGTGCCAGCAGAATGCGGGAGGGGACAGATACGCAGTATTTT	CASRMREGTDTQYF
NA	TRBV9	NA	TRBJ2-7	TGTGCCAGCAGCGTAAACAGCTACTCCTACGAGCAGTACTTC	CASSVNSYSYEQYF
NA	TRBV27	NA	TRBJ2-1	TGTGCCAGCAGTTGCGTGGTTGTCACGAGCTCCTACAATGAGCAGTTCTTC	CASSCVVVTSSYNEQFF
NA	TRBV2	NA	TRBJ1-2	TGTGCCAGCCAGGACGGAGGGAGCTATGGCTACACCTTC	CASQDGGSYGYTF
NA	TRBV9	NA	TRBJ1-1	TGTGCCAGCAGCGTAGACCCCCCGGAGGGGGTGAACACTGAAGCTTTCTTT	CASSVDPPEGVNTEAFF
NA	TRBV2	NA	TRBJ1-2	TGTGCCAGCTCGCCCGGGTCGAAGGACCTCCTAGGGGGCTACACCTTC	CASSPGSKDLLGGYTF
NA	TRBV27	TRBD1	TRBJ2-7	TGTGCCAGCCGACAGGGCCACGAGCAGTACTTC	CASRQGHEQYF
NA	TRBV27	NA	TRBJ1-5	TGTGCCAGCAGTTTTGGGAAGAATCAGCCCCAGCATTTT	CASSFGKNQPQHF
once	TRBV18	NA	TRBJ2-7	TGTGCCAGCTCACCCCGGACTTTATCCCCCTACGAGCAGTACTTC	CASSPRTLSPYEQYF
few	TRBV7-8	TRBD1	TRBJ1-6	TGTGCCAGCAGCTCGACAGGGGGTGATTCACCCCTCCACTTT	CASSSTGGDSPLHF
once	TRBV5-5	NA	TRBJ1-2	TGTGCCAGCAGCTCGGGAGAGACACGGGGCTACACCTTC	CASSSGETRGYTF
NA	TRBV2	NA	TRBJ2-3	TGTGCCAGCAGCCATACCACAGATACGCAGTATTTT	CASSHTTDTQYF
NA	TRBV4-2	NA	TRBJ2-6	TGTGCCAGCAGCCAAGTCACTCCCTCGGGAGTATCTGGGGCCAACGTCCTGACTTTC	CASSQVTPSGVSGANVLTF
NA	TRBV6-1	NA	TRBJ2-7	TGTGCCAGCTTGTACTCCGGCGAGCAGTACTTC	CASLYSGEQYF
NA	TRBV28	NA	TRBJ2-1	TGTGCCAGCAGGGACGCCAGAAGTGAGCAGTTCTTC	CASRDARSEQFF
NA	TRBV18	NA	TRBJ1-4	TGTGCCAGCTCACCACTGGCGCGGGGCCCCCATGAAAAACTGTTTTTT	CASSPLARGPHEKLFF
NA	TRBV9	TRBD2	TRBJ2-3	TGTGCCAGCAGCTTCACTAGCGGCACAGATACGCAGTATTTT	CASSFTSGTDTQYF
NA	TRBV7-9	NA	TRBJ1-4	TGTGCCAGCAGCGCATCCGGGGTCGCAACTAATGAAAAACTGTTTTTT	CASSASGVATNEKLFF
NA	TRBV28	NA	TRBJ2-1	TGTGCCAGCAGCTTGGGACCGTACAATGAGCAGTTCTTC	CASSLGPYNEQFF
NA	TRBV19	NA	TRBJ1-5	TGTGCCGTCGGAGGGAGGGGGGGAGGCAATCAGCCCCAGCATTTT	CAVGGRGGGNQPQHF
few	TRBV30	NA	TRBJ1-5	TGTGCCTGGAGTGTATCCAGCCTAAATCAGCCCCAGCATTTT	CAWSVSSLNQPQHF
NA	TRBV7-7	NA	TRBJ2-2	TGTGCTAGCAGCTTATTGGAGAGTAACACCGGGGAGCTGTTTTTT	CASSLLESNTGELFF
NA	TRBV28	NA	TRBJ1-1	TGTGCCAGCAGTCCGCGGGGGCGGGGTAACACTGAAGCTTTCTTT	CASSPRGRGNTEAFF
NA	TRBV6-1	NA	TRBJ1-5	TGTGCCAGCAGCGGCAGCGGAGCCGGGAGGCCCCAGCATTTT	CASSGSGAGRPQHF
NA	TRBV5-6	TRBD1	TRBJ1-6	TGTGCCAGCAGCTTAGGGGACAGGACCTATAATTCACCCCTCCACTTT	CASSLGDRTYNSPLHF
NA	TRBV7-6	TRBD1	TRBJ1-6	TGTGCCAGCAGCTTAGAGGGACAGGGAGATTCACCCCTCCACTTT	CASSLEGQGDSPLHF
once	TRBV19	NA	TRBJ1-3	TGTGCCAGTAGTATACCGACGGTCCGGAGGACCATATATTTT	CASSIPTVRRTIYF
NA	TRBV2	NA	TRBJ1-2	TGTGCCAGCAGTGACTTAACAGCGAGGGCCTATGGCTACACCTTC	CASSDLTARAYGYTF
NA	TRBV28	TRBD2	TRBJ2-7	TGTGCCAGCAGTTCGCCCCCTTCGGCGGGAGGTGACGAGCAGTACTTC	CASSSPPSAGGDEQYF
few	TRBV7-8	TRBD1	TRBJ1-6	TGTGCCAGCAGCTCTGACAGGGTGAGGACGTCACCCCTCCACTTT	CASSSDRVRTSPLHF
NA	TRBV29-1	NA	TRBJ1-1	TGCAGCGTTGGAGGGGATAAAGCGAGGAACACTGAAGCTTTCTTT	CSVGGDKARNTEAFF
NA	TRBV2	NA	TRBJ1-5	TGTGCCAGCAGTGTGGATAGCAATCAGCCCCAGCATTTT	CASSVDSNQPQHF